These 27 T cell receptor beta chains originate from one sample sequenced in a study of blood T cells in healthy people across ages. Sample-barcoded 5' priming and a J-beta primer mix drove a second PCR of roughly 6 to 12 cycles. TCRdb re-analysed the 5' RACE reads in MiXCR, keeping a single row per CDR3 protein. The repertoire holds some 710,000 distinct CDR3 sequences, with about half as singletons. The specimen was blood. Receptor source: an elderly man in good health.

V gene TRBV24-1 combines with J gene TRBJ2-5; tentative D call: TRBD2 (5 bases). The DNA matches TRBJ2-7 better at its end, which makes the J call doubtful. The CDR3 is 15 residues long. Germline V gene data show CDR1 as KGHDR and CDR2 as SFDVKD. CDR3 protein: CATSDPREPPYEQYF. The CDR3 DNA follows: TGTGCCACCAGTGATCCCCGGGAACCCCCCTACGAGCAGTACTTC.

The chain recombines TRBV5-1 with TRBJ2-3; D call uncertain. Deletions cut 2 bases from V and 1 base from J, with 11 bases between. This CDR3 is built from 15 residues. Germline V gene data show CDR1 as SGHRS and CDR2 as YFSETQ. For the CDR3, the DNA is TGCGCCAGCAGCTTTGGCTACGGTGGCACAGATACGCAGTATTTT. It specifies CASSFGYGGTDTQYF.

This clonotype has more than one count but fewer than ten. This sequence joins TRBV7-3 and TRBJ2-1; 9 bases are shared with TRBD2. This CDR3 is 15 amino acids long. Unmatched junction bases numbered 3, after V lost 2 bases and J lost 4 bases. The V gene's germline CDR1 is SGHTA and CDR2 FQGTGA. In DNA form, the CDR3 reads TGTGCCAGCAGCTTAGATAGCGGGAGATACAATGAGCAGTTCTTC. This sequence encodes CASSLDSGRYNEQFF.

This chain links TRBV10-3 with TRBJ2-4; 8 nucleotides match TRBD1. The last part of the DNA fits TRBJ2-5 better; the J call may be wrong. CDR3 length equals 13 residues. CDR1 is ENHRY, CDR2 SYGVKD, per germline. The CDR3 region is CATQDREEETQYF. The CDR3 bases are TGTGCCACACAGGACAGGGAGGAAGAGACCCAGTACTTC.

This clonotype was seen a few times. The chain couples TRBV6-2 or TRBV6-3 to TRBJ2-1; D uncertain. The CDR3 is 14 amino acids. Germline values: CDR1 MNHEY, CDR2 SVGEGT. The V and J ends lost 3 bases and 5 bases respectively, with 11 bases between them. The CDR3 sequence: CASSYFAQDNEQFF. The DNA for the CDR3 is TGTGCCAGCAGTTATTTTGCCCAAGACAATGAGCAGTTCTTC.

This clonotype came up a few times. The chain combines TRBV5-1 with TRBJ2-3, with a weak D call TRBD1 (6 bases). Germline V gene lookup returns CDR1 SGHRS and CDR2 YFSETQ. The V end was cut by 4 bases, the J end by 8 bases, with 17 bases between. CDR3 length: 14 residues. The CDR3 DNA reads TGCGCCAGCAGCCAACGCCAGGGGTTGGGTACGCAGTATTTT. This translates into CASSQRQGLGTQYF.

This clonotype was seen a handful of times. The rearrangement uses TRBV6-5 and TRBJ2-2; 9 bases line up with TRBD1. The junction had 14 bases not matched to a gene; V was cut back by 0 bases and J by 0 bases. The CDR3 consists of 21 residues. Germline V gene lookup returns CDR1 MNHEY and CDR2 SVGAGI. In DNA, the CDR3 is TGTGCCAGCAGTTACTCCCTCCCACAGGGGGCTACCACCTCGAACACCGGGGAGCTGTTTTTT. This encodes CASSYSLPQGATTSNTGELFF.

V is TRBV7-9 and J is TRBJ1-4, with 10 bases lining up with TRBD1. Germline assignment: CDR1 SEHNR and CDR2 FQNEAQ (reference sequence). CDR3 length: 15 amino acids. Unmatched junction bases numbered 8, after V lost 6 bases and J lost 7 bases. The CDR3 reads CASRPPGQGIEKLFF. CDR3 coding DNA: TGTGCCAGCAGGCCGCCGGGACAGGGGATTGAAAAACTGTTTTTT.

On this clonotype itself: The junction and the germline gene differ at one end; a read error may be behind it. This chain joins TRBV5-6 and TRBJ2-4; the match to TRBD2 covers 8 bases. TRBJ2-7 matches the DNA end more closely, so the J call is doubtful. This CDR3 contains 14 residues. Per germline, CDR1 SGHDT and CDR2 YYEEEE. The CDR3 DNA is TGTGCCAACAGCTTCGACGGGAGGGCCTACGAGCAGTACTTC. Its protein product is CANSFDGRAYEQYF.

The CDR3 sequence is CASSRREVQVPLNEQFF. The CDR3 DNA follows: TGTGCCAGCAGCCGCCGAGAGGTGCAGGTACCTTTGAATGAGCAGTTCTTC. The rearrangement joins TRBV7-8 to TRBJ2-1; D gene uncertain. The CDR3 totals 17 residues. The germline V gene has CDR1 SGHVS and CDR2 FQNEAQ. Trimming stripped 5 bases from V and 7 bases from J, with 24 bases between.

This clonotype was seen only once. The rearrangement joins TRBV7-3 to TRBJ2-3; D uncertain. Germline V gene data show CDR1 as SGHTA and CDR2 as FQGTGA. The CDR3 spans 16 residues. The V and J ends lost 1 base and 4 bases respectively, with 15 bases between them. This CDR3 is CASSLNPSLSADTQYF. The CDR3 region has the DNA TGTGCCAGCAGCTTAAATCCCTCCCTGAGTGCAGATACGCAGTATTTT.

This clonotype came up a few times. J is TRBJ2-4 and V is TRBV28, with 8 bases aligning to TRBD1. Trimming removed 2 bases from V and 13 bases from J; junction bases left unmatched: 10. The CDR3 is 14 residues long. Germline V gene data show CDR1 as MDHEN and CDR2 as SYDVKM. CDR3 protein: CASSLPRGLREQYF. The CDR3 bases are TGTGCCAGCAGTTTACCCAGGGGGCTGAGGGAGCAGTACTTC. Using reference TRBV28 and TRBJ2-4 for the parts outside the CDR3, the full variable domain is DVKVTQSSRYLVKRTGEKVFLECVQDMDHENMFWYRQDPGLGLRLIYFSYDVKMKEKGDIPEGYSVSREKKERFSLILESASTNQTSMYLCASSLPRGLREQYFGAGTRLSVL.

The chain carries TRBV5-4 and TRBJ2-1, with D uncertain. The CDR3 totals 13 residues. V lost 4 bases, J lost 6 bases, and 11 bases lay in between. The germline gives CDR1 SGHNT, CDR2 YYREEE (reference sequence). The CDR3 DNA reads TGTGCCAGCAGCCGCGACCCCTCCAATGAGCAGTTCTTC. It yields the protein CASSRDPSNEQFF.

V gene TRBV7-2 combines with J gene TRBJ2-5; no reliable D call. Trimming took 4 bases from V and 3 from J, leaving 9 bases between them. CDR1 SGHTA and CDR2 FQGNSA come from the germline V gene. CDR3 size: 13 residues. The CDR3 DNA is TGTGCCAGCAGCTGCAGACGGGAAGAGACCCAGTACTTC. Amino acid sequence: CASSCRREETQYF.

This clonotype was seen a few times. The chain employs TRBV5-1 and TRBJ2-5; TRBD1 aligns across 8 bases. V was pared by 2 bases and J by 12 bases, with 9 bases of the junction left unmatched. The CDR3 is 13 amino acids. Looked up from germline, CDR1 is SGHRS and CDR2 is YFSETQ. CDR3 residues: CASSLAVPGQEYF. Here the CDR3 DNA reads TGCGCCAGCAGCTTAGCTGTTCCGGGACAGGAGTACTTC. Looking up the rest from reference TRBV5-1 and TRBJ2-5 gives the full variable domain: KAGVTQTPRYLIKTRGQQVTLSCSPISGHRSVSWYQQTPGQGLQFLFEYFSETQRNKGNFPGRFSGRQFSNSRSEMNVSTLELGDSALYLCASSLAVPGQEYFGPGTRLLVL.

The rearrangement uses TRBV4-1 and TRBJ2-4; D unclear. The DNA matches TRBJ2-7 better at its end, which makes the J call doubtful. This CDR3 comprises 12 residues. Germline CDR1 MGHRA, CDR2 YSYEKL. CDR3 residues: CASSHPGGEQYF. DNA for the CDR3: TGCGCCAGCAGCCATCCGGGTGGCGAGCAGTACTTC.

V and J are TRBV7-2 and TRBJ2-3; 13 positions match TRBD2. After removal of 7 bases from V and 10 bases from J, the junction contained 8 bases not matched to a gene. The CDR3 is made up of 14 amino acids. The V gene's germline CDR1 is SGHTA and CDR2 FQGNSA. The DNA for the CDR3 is TGTGCCAGCAACGCAGGACTAGCGGGAGAATCGCAGTATTTT. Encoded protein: CASNAGLAGESQYF.

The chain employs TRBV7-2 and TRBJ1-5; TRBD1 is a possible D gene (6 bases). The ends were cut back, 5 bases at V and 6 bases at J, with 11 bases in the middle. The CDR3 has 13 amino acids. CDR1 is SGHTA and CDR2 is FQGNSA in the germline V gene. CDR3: CASSPQDSQPQHF. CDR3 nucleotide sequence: TGTGCCAGCAGCCCTCAGGACAGTCAGCCCCAGCATTTT.

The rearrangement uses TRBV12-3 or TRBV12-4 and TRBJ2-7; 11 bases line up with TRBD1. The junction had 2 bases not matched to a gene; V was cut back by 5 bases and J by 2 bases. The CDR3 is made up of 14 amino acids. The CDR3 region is CASSGQGAPYEQYF. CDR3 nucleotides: TGTGCCAGCAGTGGACAGGGGGCCCCCTACGAGCAGTACTTC.

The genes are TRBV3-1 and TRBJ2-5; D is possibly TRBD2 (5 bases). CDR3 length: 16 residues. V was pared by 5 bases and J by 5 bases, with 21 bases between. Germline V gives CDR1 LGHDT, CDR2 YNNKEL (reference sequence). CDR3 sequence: CASSEIWTRSVETQYF. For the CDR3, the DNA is TGTGCCAGCAGCGAAATTTGGACTCGTTCCGTTGAGACCCAGTACTTC.

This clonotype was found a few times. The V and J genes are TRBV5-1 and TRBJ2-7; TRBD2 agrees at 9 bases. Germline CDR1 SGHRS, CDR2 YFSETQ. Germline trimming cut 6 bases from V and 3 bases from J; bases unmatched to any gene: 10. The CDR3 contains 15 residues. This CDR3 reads CASMTNSGSYYEQYF. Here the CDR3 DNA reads TGCGCCAGCATGACTAATAGCGGGAGTTACTACGAGCAGTACTTC. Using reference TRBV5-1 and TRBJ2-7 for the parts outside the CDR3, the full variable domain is KAGVTQTPRYLIKTRGQQVTLSCSPISGHRSVSWYQQTPGQGLQFLFEYFSETQRNKGNFPGRFSGRQFSNSRSEMNVSTLELGDSALYLCASMTNSGSYYEQYFGPGTRLTVT.

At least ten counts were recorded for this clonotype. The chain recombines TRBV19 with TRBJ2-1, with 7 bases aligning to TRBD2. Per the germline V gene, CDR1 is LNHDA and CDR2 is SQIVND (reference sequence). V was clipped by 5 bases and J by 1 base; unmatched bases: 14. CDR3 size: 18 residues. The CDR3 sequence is CASSLGVSGPHSYNEQFF. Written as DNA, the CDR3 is TGTGCCAGTAGTCTCGGGGTTAGCGGGCCCCATTCCTACAATGAGCAGTTCTTC.

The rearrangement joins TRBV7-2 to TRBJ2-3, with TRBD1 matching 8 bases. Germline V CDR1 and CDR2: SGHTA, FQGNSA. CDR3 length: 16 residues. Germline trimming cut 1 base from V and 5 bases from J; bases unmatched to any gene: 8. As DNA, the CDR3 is TGTGCCAGCAGCTTAGGGACAGGGTACGACAGAGATACGCAGTATTTT. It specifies CASSLGTGYDRDTQYF.

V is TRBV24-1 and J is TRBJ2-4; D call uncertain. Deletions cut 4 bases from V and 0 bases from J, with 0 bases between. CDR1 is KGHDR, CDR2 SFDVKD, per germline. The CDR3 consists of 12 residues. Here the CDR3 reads CATSEAKNIQYF. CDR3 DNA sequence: TGTGCCACCAGTGAAGCCAAAAACATTCAGTACTTC.

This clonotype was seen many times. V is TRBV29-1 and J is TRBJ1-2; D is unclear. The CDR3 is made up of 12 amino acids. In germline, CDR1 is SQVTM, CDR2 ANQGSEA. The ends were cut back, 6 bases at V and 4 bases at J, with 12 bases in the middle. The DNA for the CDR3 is TGCAGCGTGGGCCATGGGCCCTATGGCTACACCTTC. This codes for CSVGHGPYGYTF.

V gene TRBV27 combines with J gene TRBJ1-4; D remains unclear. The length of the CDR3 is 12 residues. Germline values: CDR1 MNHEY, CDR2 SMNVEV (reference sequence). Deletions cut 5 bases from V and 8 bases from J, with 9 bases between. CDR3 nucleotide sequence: TGTGCCAGCAGTACGGGAGGGGAAAAACTGTTTTTT. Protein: CASSTGGEKLFF.

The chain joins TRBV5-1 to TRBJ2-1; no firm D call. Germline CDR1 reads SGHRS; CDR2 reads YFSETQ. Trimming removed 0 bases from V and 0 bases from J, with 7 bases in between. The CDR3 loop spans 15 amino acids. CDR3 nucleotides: TGCGCCAGCAGCTTGGCCGTAACCTCCTACAATGAGCAGTTCTTC. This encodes CASSLAVTSYNEQFF. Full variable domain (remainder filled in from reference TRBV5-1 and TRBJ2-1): KAGVTQTPRYLIKTRGQQVTLSCSPISGHRSVSWYQQTPGQGLQFLFEYFSETQRNKGNFPGRFSGRQFSNSRSEMNVSTLELGDSALYLCASSLAVTSYNEQFFGPGTRLTVL.